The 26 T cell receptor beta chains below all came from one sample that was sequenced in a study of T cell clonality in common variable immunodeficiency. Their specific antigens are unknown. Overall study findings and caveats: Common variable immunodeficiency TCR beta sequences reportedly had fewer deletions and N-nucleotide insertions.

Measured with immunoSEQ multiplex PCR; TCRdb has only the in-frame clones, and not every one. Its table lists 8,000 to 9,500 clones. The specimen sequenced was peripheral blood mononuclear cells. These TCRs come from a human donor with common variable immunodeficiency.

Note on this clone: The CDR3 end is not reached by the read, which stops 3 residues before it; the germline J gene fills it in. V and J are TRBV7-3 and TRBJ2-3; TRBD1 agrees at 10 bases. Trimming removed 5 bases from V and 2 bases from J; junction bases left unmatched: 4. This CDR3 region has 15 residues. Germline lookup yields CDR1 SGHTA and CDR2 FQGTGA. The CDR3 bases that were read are TGTGCCAGCAGCCGACAGGGGGCCTTCACAGATACG. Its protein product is CASSRQGAFTDT. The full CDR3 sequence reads CASSRQGAFTDTQYF.

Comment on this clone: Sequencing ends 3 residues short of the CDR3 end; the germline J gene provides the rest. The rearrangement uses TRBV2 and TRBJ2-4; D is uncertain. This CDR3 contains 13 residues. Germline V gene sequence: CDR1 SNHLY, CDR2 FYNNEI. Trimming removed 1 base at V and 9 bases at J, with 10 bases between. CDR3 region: CASSEVNKGIQYF. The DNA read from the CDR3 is TGTGCCAGCAGTGAAGTCAATAAAGGCATT.

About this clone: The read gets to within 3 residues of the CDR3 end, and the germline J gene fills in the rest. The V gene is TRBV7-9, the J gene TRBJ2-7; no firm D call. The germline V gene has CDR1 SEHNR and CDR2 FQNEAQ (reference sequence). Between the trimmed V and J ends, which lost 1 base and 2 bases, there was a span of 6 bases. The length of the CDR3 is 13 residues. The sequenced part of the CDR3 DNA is TGTGCCAGCAGCTTAGGAAACACCTACGAG. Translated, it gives CASSLGNTYE. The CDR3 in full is CASSLGNTYEQYF.

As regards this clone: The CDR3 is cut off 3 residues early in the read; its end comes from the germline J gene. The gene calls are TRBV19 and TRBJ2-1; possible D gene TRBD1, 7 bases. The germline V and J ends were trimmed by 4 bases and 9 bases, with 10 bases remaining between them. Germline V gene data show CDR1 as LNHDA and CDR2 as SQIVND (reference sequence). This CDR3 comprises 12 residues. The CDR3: CASSTQGGEQFF. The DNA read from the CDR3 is TGTGCCAGTAGTACCCAGGGGGGTGAG. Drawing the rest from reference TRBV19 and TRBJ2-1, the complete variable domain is DGGITQSPKYLFRKEGQNVTLSCEQNLNHDAMYWYRQDPGQGLRLIYYSQIVNDFQKGDIAEGYSVSREKKESFPLTVTSAQKNPTAFYLCASSTQGGEQFFGPGTRLTVL.

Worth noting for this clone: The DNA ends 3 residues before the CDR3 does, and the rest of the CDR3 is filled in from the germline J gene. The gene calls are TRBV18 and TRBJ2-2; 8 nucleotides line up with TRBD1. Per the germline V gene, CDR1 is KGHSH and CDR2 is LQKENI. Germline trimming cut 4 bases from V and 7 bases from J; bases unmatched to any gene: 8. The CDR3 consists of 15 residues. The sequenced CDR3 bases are TGTGCCAGCTCACGAGACAGGGGATCTGGCGGGGAG. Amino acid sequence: CASSRDRGSGGE. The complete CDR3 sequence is CASSRDRGSGGELFF.

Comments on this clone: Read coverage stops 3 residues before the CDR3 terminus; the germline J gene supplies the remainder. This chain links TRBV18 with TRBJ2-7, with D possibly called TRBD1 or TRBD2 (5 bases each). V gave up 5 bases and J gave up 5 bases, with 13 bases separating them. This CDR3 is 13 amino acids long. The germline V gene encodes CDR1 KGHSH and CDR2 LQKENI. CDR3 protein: CASSGNQGDEQYF. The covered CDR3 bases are TGTGCCAGCTCAGGAAATCAGGGAGACGAG.

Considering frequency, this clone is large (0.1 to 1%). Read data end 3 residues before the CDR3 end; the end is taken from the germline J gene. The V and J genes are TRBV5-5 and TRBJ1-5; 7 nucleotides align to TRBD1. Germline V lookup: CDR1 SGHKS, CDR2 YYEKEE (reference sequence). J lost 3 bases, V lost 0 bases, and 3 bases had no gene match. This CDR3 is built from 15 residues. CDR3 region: CASSLGQGPNQPQHF. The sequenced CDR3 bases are TGTGCCAGCAGCTTGGGACAGGGTCCCAATCAGCCC.

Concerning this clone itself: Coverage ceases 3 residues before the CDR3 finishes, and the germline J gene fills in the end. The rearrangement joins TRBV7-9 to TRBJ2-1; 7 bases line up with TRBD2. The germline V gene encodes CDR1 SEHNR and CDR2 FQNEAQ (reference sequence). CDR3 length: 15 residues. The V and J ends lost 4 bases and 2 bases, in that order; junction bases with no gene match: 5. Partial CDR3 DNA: TGTGCCAGCAGCTGGACTAGTACTGCCTACAATGAG. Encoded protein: CASSWTSTAYNE. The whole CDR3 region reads CASSWTSTAYNEQFF.

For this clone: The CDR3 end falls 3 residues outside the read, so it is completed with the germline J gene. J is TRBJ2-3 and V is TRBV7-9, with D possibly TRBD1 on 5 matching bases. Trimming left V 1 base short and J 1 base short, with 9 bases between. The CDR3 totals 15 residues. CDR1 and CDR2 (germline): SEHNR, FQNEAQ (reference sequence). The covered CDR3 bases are TGTGCCAGCAGCTTAGAAAGGGGCGGCACAGATACG. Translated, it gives CASSLERGGTDT. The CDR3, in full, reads CASSLERGGTDTQYF.

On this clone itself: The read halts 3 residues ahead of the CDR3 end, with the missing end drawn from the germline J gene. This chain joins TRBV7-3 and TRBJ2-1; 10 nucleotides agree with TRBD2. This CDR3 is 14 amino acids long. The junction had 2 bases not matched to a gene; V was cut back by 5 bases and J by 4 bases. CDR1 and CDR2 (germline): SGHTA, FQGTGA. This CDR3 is CASSIAGGYNEQFF. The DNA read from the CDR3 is TGTGCCAGCAGCATAGCGGGGGGATACAATGAG. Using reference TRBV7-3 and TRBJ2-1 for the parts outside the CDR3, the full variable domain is GAGVSQTPSNKVTEKGKYVELRCDPISGHTALYWYRQSLGQGPEFLIYFQGTGAADDSGLPNDRFFAVRPEGSVSTLKIQRTERGDSAVYLCASSIAGGYNEQFFGPGTRLTVL.

The sequenced CDR3 bases are TGCGCCAGCAGCCCACCGGGACTAGCGGGGAAAAACATT. Translating it yields CASSPPGLAGKNI. The CDR3 reads in full as CASSPPGLAGKNIQYF. J is TRBJ2-4 and V is TRBV5-1, with 13 bases that match TRBD2. Sequencing ends 3 residues short of the CDR3 end; the germline J gene provides the rest. The CDR3 extends over 16 amino acids. V lost 4 bases and J lost 4; bases outside the gene matches: 5. Germline values: CDR1 SGHRS, CDR2 YFSETQ.

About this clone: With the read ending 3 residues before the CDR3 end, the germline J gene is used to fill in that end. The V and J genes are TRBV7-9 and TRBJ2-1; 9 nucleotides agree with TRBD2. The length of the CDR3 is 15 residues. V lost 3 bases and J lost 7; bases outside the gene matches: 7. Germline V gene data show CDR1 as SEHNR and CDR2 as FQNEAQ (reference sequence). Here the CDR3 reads CASSFGGGATNEQFF. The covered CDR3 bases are TGTGCCAGCAGCTTCGGCGGGGGGGCGACTAATGAG.

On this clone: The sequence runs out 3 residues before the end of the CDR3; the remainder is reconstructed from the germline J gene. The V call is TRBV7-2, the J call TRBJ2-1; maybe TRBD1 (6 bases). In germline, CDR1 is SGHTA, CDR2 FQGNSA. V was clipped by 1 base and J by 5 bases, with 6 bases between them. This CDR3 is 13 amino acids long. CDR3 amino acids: CASSLDRDNEQFF. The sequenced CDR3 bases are TGTGCCAGCAGCTTAGACAGGGACAATGAG.

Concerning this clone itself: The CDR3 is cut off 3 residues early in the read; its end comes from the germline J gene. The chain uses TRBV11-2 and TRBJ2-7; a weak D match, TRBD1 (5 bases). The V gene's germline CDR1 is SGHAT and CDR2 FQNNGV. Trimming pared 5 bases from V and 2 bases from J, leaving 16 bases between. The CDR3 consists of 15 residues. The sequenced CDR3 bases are TGTGCCAGCAGCCGTGTCGCGACAGCTACCTACGAG. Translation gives CASSRVATATYE. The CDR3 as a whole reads CASSRVATATYEQYF.

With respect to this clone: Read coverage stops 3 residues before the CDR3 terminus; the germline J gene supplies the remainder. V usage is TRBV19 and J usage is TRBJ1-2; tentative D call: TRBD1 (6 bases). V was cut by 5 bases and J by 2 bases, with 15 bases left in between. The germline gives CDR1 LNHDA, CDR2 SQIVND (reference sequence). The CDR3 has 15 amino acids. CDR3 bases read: TGTGCCAGTAGTCTCCTGGACAGAGTCAACTATGGC. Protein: CASSLLDRVNYG. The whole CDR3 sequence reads CASSLLDRVNYGYTF.

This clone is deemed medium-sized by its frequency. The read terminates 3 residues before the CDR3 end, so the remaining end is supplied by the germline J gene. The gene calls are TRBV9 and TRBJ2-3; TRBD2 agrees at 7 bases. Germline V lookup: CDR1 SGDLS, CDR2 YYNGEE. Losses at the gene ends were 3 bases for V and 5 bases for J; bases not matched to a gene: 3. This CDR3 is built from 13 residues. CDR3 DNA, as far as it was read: TGTGCCAGCAGCGAATTAGCGGGAGATACG. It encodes CASSELAGDT. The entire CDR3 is CASSELAGDTQYF.

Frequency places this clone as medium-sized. Partial CDR3 DNA: TGCAGTGCTAGAGATAGTCAGGGAGGGGTCACAGATACG. Amino acids: CSARDSQGGVTDT. The entire CDR3 protein is CSARDSQGGVTDTQYF. The chain employs TRBV20-1 and TRBJ2-3, with 7 nucleotides matching TRBD2. The sequenced fragment ends 3 residues before the CDR3 boundary, so the rest is inferred from the germline J gene. CDR1 is DFQATT, CDR2 SNEGSKA, per germline (reference sequence). After removal of 0 bases from V and 2 bases from J, the junction contained 8 bases not matched to a gene. The CDR3 loop spans 16 amino acids.

The sequenced part of the CDR3 DNA is TGTGCCAGCAGCTTAAGGGGTAGCGGGGGGCTCAATGAG. Protein: CASSLRGSGGLNE. The entire CDR3 reads CASSLRGSGGLNEQFF. V is TRBV7-3 and J is TRBJ2-1; 10 bases line up with TRBD2. Sequencing ends 3 residues short of the CDR3 end; the germline J gene provides the rest. CDR3 length: 16 residues. Trimming cost V 1 base and J 6 bases; bases outside gene matches: 6. Germline V gene lookup returns CDR1 SGHTA and CDR2 FQGTGA.

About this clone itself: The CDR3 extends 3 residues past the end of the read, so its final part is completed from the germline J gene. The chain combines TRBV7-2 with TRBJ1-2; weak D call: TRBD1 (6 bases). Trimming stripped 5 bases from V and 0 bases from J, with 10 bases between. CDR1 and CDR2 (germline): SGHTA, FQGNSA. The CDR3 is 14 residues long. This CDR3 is CASSPDRANYGYTF. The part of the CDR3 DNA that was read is TGTGCCAGCAGCCCGGACAGAGCTAACTATGGC.

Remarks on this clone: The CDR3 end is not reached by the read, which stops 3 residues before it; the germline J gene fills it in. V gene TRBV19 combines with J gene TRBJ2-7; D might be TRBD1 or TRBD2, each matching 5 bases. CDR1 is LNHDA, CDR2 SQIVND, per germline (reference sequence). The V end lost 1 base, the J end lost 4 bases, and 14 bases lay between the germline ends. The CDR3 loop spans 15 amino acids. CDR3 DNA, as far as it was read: TGTGCCAGTAGTATAGTTCACGAGGGGTGGTACGAG. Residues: CASSIVHEGWYE. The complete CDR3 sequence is CASSIVHEGWYEQYF.

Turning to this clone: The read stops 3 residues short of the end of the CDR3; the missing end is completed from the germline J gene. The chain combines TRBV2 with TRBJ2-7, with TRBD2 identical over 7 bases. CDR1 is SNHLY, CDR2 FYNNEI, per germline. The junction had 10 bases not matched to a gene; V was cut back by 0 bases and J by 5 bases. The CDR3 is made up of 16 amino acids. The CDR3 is CASSEALGGVRNEQYF. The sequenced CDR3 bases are TGTGCCAGCAGTGAAGCGCTTGGGGGGGTGAGGAACGAG.

This CDR3 is CASSPSGFYEQYF. The covered CDR3 bases are TGTGCCAGCTCACCCTCCGGTTTCTACGAG. The chain recombines TRBV18 with TRBJ2-7, with no clear D. The read falls 3 residues short of the CDR3 end, and the missing part is taken from the germline J gene. This CDR3 has 13 residues. CDR1 and CDR2 from the germline V gene are KGHSH and LQKENI. Trimming stripped 3 bases from V and 3 bases from J, with 9 bases between.

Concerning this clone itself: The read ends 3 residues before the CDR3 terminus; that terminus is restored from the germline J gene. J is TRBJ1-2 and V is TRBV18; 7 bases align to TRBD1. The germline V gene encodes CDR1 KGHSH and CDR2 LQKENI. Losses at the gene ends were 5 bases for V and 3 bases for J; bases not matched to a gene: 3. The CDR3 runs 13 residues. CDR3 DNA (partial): TGTGCCAGCTCATCTACAGGGGACTATGGC. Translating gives CASSSTGDYG. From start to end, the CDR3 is CASSSTGDYGYTF. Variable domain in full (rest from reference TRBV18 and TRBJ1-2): NAGVMQNPRHLVRRRGQEARLRCSPMKGHSHVYWYRQLPEEGLKFMVYLQKENIIDESGMPKERFSAEFPKEGPSILRIQQVVRGDSAAYFCASSSTGDYGYTFGSGTRLTVV.

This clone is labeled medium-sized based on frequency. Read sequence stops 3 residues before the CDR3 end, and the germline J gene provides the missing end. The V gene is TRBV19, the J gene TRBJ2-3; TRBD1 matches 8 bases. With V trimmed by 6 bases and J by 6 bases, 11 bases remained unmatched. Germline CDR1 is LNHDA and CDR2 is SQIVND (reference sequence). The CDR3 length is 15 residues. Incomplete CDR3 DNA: TGTGCCAGTAGATCATCCGGGACAGGAGGGGATACG. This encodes CASRSSGTGGDT. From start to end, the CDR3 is CASRSSGTGGDTQYF.

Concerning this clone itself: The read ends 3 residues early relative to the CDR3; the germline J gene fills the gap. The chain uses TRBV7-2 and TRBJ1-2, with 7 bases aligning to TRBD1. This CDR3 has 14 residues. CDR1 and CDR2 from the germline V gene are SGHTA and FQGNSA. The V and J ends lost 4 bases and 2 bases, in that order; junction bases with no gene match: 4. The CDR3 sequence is CASSSRTGNYGYTF. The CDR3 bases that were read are TGTGCCAGCAGCTCAAGGACAGGCAACTATGGC. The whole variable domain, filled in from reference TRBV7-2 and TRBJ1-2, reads GAGVSQSPSNKVTEKGKDVELRCDPISGHTALYWYRQSLGQGLEFLIYFQGNSAPDKSGLPSDRFSAERTGGSVSTLTIQRTQQEDSAVYLCASSSRTGNYGYTFGSGTRLTVV.

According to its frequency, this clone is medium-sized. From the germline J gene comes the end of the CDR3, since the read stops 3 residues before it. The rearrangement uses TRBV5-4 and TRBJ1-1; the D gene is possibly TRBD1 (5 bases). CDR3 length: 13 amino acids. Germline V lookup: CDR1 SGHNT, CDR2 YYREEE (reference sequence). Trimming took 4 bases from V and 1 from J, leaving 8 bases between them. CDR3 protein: CASSVDKNTEAFF. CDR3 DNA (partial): TGTGCCAGCAGCGTGGACAAGAACACTGAA.